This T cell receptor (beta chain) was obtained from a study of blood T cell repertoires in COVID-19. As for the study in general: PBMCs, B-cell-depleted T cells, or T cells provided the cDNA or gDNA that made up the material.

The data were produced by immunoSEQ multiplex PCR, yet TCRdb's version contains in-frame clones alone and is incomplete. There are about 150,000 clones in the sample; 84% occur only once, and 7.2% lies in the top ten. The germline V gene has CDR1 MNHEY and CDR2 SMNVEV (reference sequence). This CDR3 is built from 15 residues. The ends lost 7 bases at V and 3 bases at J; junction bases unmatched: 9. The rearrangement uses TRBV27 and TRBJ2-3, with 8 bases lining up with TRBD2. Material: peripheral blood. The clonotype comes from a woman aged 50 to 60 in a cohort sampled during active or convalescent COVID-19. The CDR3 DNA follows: TGTGCCAGCACCCATGGCGGGGGGCTTACAGATACGCAGTATTTT. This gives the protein CASTHGGGLTDTQYF.